This passage covers 18 T cell receptor beta chains from one sample sequenced in a study of blood T cell repertoires in COVID-19. Generated by immunoSEQ multiplex PCR, the TCRdb table keeps only in-frame clones and is missing some. The sample lists under 500,000 clones, nearly 90% seen once, with about 2.1% in the top ten. Sequenced: PBMCs or T cells enriched from blood (not recorded which). These receptors were taken from a woman younger than 35 with acute COVID-19.

This chain connects TRBV6-5 to TRBJ2-3, with 10 bases identical to TRBD2. Germline CDR1 reads MNHEY; CDR2 reads SVGAGI. CDR3 length equals 15 residues. The ends lost 6 bases at V and 7 bases at J; junction bases unmatched: 10. The CDR3 protein is CASSQREGLWNTQYF. In DNA, the CDR3 is TGTGCCAGCAGCCAGCGGGAGGGCTTATGGAATACGCAGTATTTT.

The chain recombines TRBV7-8 with TRBJ2-1; 10 bases are shared with TRBD2. Looked up from germline, CDR1 is SGHVS and CDR2 is FQNEAQ. V was pared by 5 bases and J by 5 bases, with 6 bases of the junction left unmatched. This CDR3 spans 15 amino acids. The DNA of the CDR3 is TGTGCCAGCAGCCGGACTAGCGGTAAAAACAATGAGCAGTTCTTC. Translated, it gives CASSRTSGKNNEQFF.

V is TRBV5-4 and J is TRBJ1-1; tentatively, D is TRBD1 (5 bases). The germline CDR1 and CDR2 sequences are SGHNT and YYREEE (reference sequence). The V end lost 3 bases, the J end lost 5 bases, and 17 bases lay between the germline ends. This CDR3 is 15 amino acids long. The CDR3 sequence is CASSSRAGGRTEAFF. The CDR3 DNA reads as TGTGCCAGCAGCTCCCGGGCGGGGGGAAGGACTGAAGCTTTCTTT.

This clone was observed a single time. The chain combines TRBV5-1 with TRBJ2-5, with 10 bases aligning to TRBD2. Germline CDR1 reads SGHRS; CDR2 reads YFSETQ. V shed 4 bases, J shed 5 bases, and the junction held 2 bases outside the gene matches. The CDR3 has 13 amino acids. The CDR3 coding sequence is TGCGCCAGCAGCGAGGGACTAGCGGAGACCCAGTACTTC. Its translation: CASSEGLAETQYF.

The table lists this clone with a count of one. The V call is TRBV13, the J call TRBJ2-7, with 11 bases lining up with TRBD2. V shed 4 bases, J shed 3 bases, and the junction held 5 bases outside the gene matches. The CDR3 extends over 15 amino acids. Germline CDR1 reads PRHDT; CDR2 reads FYEKMQ (reference sequence). CDR3 protein: CASSSPGTSGYEQYF. CDR3 DNA sequence: TGTGCCAGCAGCTCCCCCGGGACTAGCGGCTACGAGCAGTACTTC. The full variable domain, its missing parts supplied by reference TRBV13 and TRBJ2-7, is AAGVIQSPRHLIKEKRETATLKCYPIPRHDTVYWYQQGPGQDPQFLISFYEKMQSDKGSIPDRFSAQQFSDYHSELNMSSLELGDSALYFCASSSPGTSGYEQYFGPGTRLTVT.

CDR3 sequence reads: CASAGGGKKTDTQYF. DNA of the CDR3: TGTGCCAGCGCGGGGGGAGGGAAGAAAACAGATACGCAGTATTTT. The rearrangement links TRBV2 to TRBJ2-3; TRBD2 matches at 8 bases. In germline, CDR1 is SNHLY, CDR2 FYNNEI. The CDR3 has 15 residues. The J segment lost 3 bases and the V segment lost 8 bases, leaving 10 bases of the junction unmatched.

The chain uses TRBV25-1 and TRBJ1-2, with a weak D call TRBD1 (5 bases). This CDR3 spans 13 amino acids. Trimming shortened V by 3 bases and J by 7 bases, and 12 bases separated the two germline ends. Germline V CDR1 and CDR2: MGHDK, SYGVNS. CDR3 amino acids: CASSDRGEAGYTF. CDR3 coding DNA: TGTGCCAGCAGTGATCGGGGGGAGGCTGGCTACACCTTC.

The CDR3 reads CASSPVWGQNFYEQYF. The CDR3 bases are TGTGCCAGCAGCCCGGTTTGGGGACAGAATTTCTACGAGCAGTACTTC. The V call is TRBV2, the J call TRBJ2-7; 7 nucleotides agree with TRBD1. The CDR3 covers 16 residues. The germline V gene encodes CDR1 SNHLY and CDR2 FYNNEI. V dropped 6 bases and J dropped 3; count of bases not matched to a gene: 14.

The chain uses TRBV14 and TRBJ1-1; TRBD1 might be the D (5 bases). Trimming took 3 bases from V and 5 from J, leaving 16 bases between them. The germline CDR1 and CDR2 sequences are SGHDN and FVKESK. The CDR3 is 15 amino acids. The CDR3 DNA is TGTGCCAGCAGCCACCGACACTCCCCAGGGACTGAAGCTTTCTTT. Encoded protein: CASSHRHSPGTEAFF.

The V gene is TRBV7-8, the J gene TRBJ2-3, with D perhaps matching TRBD2 (6 bases). Looked up from germline, CDR1 is SGHVS and CDR2 is FQNEAQ. V shed 1 base and J shed 0 bases, with 8 bases lying between them. This CDR3 spans 15 amino acids. CDR3 amino acids: CASSLGRDSTDTQYF. CDR3 coding DNA: TGTGCCAGCAGCTTAGGGCGGGATAGCACAGATACGCAGTATTTT.

This chain uses TRBV6-4 with TRBJ2-3; the D gene is possibly TRBD2 (7 bases). CDR3 length: 14 amino acids. From germline, CDR1 is MRHNA and CDR2 SNTAGT. Trimming stripped 3 bases from V and 4 bases from J, with 11 bases between. Here the CDR3 reads CASSDKGGPDTQYF. DNA of the CDR3: TGTGCCAGCAGTGATAAGGGGGGGCCAGATACGCAGTATTTT.

The chain recombines TRBV10-2 with TRBJ1-6; no definite D call. From germline, CDR1 is WSHSY and CDR2 SAAADI. The V gene lost 6 bases and the J gene lost 0 bases, with 9 bases spanning the gap. This CDR3 contains 15 residues. The CDR3 loop reads CASSATSSYNSPLHF. CDR3 sequence (DNA): TGCGCCAGCAGCGCCACAAGCTCCTATAATTCACCCCTCCACTTT.

The CDR3 here is CASSYSKRGSYNSPLHF. The CDR3 DNA reads TGTGCCAGCAGTTACTCGAAACGGGGCTCCTATAATTCACCCCTCCACTTT. The V call is TRBV6-2 or TRBV6-3, the J call TRBJ1-6; D gene uncertain. CDR3 length: 17 amino acids. Deletions cut 0 bases from V and 0 bases from J, with 9 bases between. Germline V gene lookup returns CDR1 MNHEY and CDR2 SVGEGT.

In this sample, this clone turned up a few times. The CDR3 DNA sequence: TGTGCCAGCAGTTTACAGGTGAACACTGAAGCTTTCTTT. This codes for CASSLQVNTEAFF. The J gene is TRBJ1-1, the V gene TRBV27; D not certain. V lost 2 bases, J lost 0 bases, and 4 bases lay in between. The germline CDR1 and CDR2 sequences are MNHEY and SMNVEV (reference sequence). The CDR3 is 13 residues long.

The CDR3 loop is CASGMGLSGQETQYF. The CDR3 nucleotides read TGTGCTAGTGGTATGGGACTAAGCGGCCAAGAGACCCAGTACTTC. This sequence joins TRBV12-5 and TRBJ2-5, with 7 positions matching TRBD2. Losses at the gene ends were 5 bases for V and 1 base for J; bases not matched to a gene: 7. CDR1 is LGHNT and CDR2 is FRNRAP in the germline V gene. The CDR3 consists of 15 residues.

The rearrangement links TRBV2 to TRBJ1-5; TRBD1 matches at 9 bases. CDR1 is SNHLY, CDR2 FYNNEI, per germline. The trim removed 6 bases at V and 3 bases at J, leaving 3 bases unmatched. The CDR3 is made up of 14 amino acids. The CDR3 nucleotides read TGTGCCAGCAGCGTACAGGGGGCCAATCAGCCCCAGCATTTT. This codes for CASSVQGANQPQHF.

This clone was found a few times. This chain links TRBV18 with TRBJ2-2, with TRBD2 matching 7 bases. V lost 3 bases, J lost 4 bases, and 5 bases stayed unmatched. This CDR3 spans 15 amino acids. CDR1 is KGHSH, CDR2 LQKENI, per germline. Here the CDR3 reads CASSPMVAGTGELFF. The CDR3 nucleotides are TGTGCCAGCTCACCTATGGTAGCGGGCACCGGGGAGCTGTTTTTT.

This clone was counted only a few times. This chain joins TRBV20-1 and TRBJ1-4, with 8 bases fitting TRBD1. This CDR3 spans 16 amino acids. Losses at the gene ends were 3 bases for V and 5 bases for J; bases not matched to a gene: 11. Germline CDR1 is DFQATT and CDR2 is SNEGSKA (reference sequence). Here the CDR3 reads CSASLTGASKNEKLFF. DNA of the CDR3: TGCAGTGCTAGTCTGACAGGGGCCTCCAAGAATGAAAAACTGTTTTTT.